A single sample is the source of the 14 T cell receptor beta chains below, sequenced in a study of blood T cells in healthy people across ages. A second PCR, run for about 6 to 12 cycles, used a sample-barcoded 5' primer plus a J-beta primer mix. TCRdb passed the 5' RACE reads through MiXCR, listing each CDR3 protein once. The table includes just over 800,000 distinct CDR3 sequences, 55% to 65% detected once. The sequencing sample was made of blood. These receptors were collected from a man in his thirties or forties in good health.

With regard to this clonotype: A read error may account for a junction end that differs from germline. CDR3: CASTQERVQPQHF. CDR3 bases: TGTGCCAGCACCCAGGAGAGGGTTCAGCCCCAGCATTTC. The chain employs TRBV6-2 or TRBV6-3 and TRBJ1-5; D ambiguous. CDR1 and CDR2 (germline): MNHEY, SVGEGT. The CDR3 has 13 residues.

This sequence joins TRBV6-2 or TRBV6-3 and TRBJ1-5; 10 bases are a match to TRBD1. Germline V gene data show CDR1 as MNHEY and CDR2 as SVGEGT. V was clipped by 7 bases and J by 2 bases; unmatched bases: 8. The CDR3 sequence is 16 residues long. The CDR3: CASTTEGTGGNQPQHF. As DNA, the CDR3 is TGTGCCAGCACCACCGAGGGGACAGGGGGCAATCAGCCCCAGCATTTT.

This chain joins TRBV27 and TRBJ2-1; 10 bases line up with TRBD2. The V and J ends lost 7 bases and 4 bases, in that order; junction bases with no gene match: 7. Germline V lookup: CDR1 MNHEY, CDR2 SMNVEV (reference sequence). The CDR3 loop spans 15 amino acids. The CDR3 sequence is CASNPWTSGYNEQFF. The CDR3 DNA reads TGTGCCAGCAATCCTTGGACTAGCGGTTACAATGAGCAGTTCTTC.

V is TRBV20-1 and J is TRBJ2-7; 8 bases match TRBD1. Germline CDR1 and CDR2: DFQATT and SNEGSKA (reference sequence). The CDR3 has 13 amino acids. V dropped 6 bases and J dropped 1; count of bases not matched to a gene: 5. The DNA for the CDR3 is TGCAGTGCAGTGGGACAGGCATCCTACGAGCAGTACTTC. Protein sequence: CSAVGQASYEQYF.

The table lists this clonotype with many counts. The chain combines TRBV13 with TRBJ1-2; D is undetermined. The CDR3 runs 14 residues. Trimming took off 3 bases at V and 1 base at J, with 9 bases between the two ends. CDR1 is PRHDT and CDR2 is FYEKMQ in the germline V gene (reference sequence). The CDR3 bases are TGTGCCAGCAGCTTGGGCCTCCTTAACTATGGCTACACCTTC. It yields the protein CASSLGLLNYGYTF.

V usage is TRBV28 and J usage is TRBJ2-1; 9 nucleotides line up with TRBD1. Germline V gene data show CDR1 as MDHEN and CDR2 as SYDVKM. This CDR3 spans 17 amino acids. Trimming removed 4 bases from V and 1 base from J; junction bases left unmatched: 8. This CDR3 reads CASSSIQGARSYNEQFF. DNA of the CDR3: TGTGCCAGCAGTTCGATACAGGGGGCGAGGTCCTACAATGAGCAGTTCTTC.

The chain uses TRBV9 and TRBJ2-3; TRBD1 matches 10 bases. Losses at the gene ends were 4 bases for V and 8 bases for J; bases not matched to a gene: 10. The CDR3 covers 15 residues. Germline CDR1 reads SGDLS; CDR2 reads YYNGEE. The CDR3, as DNA: TGTGCCAGCAGCCCCGGGACAGGGGTCTCGGTTACGCAGTATTTT. It encodes CASSPGTGVSVTQYF.

J is TRBJ2-3 and V is TRBV12-5; no firm D call. The CDR3 extends over 13 amino acids. With 10 bases removed from V and 2 bases from J, the gap between germline ends came to 13 bases. Germline-derived CDR1 and CDR2 are LGHNT and FRNRAP. The CDR3 here is CATPPWPTDTQYF. The DNA for the CDR3 is TGTGCTACCCCACCGTGGCCCACAGATACGCAGTATTTT.

This clonotype was seen only once. The chain is built from TRBV6-6 and TRBJ1-5; D gene uncertain. Trimming removed 6 bases from V and 5 bases from J, with 11 bases in between. The germline V gene has CDR1 MNHNY and CDR2 SVGAGI (reference sequence). The CDR3 loop spans 13 amino acids. The CDR3 DNA reads TGTGCCAGCAGACCTCAACGGTATCAGCCCCAGCATTTT. It translates to CASRPQRYQPQHF.

V usage is TRBV7-2 and J usage is TRBJ2-5; no reliable D call. The CDR3 has 15 residues. The germline CDR1 and CDR2 sequences are SGHTA and FQGNSA. V gave up 4 bases and J gave up 3 bases, with 15 bases separating them. The CDR3 DNA follows: TGTGCCAGCAGCTACCATTGGAAGGGTAAAGAGACCCAGTACTTC. It translates to CASSYHWKGKETQYF.

On this clonotype: Germline and junction disagree at one end, which may indicate a read error. The chain links TRBV7-3 to TRBJ2-1, with D possibly being TRBD1 (7 bases). Germline CDR1 is SGHTA and CDR2 is FQGTGA. The CDR3 consists of 13 residues. CDR3 sequence (DNA): TGTGCCCGCAGCACACGACAGGGAGGTGAGCAGTTCTTC. It translates to CARSTRQGGEQFF.

The chain joins TRBV2 to TRBJ1-2; the match to TRBD1 covers 10 bases. The germline V gene encodes CDR1 SNHLY and CDR2 FYNNEI. V was clipped by 0 bases and J by 2 bases; unmatched bases: 3. The length of the CDR3 is 16 residues. This CDR3 reads CASSEAPGQGNYGYTF. The CDR3 nucleotides read TGTGCCAGCAGTGAAGCGCCGGGACAGGGGAACTATGGCTACACCTTC.

The chain carries TRBV20-1 and TRBJ2-7, with 8 positions matching TRBD1. The CDR3 runs 15 residues. Germline CDR1 DFQATT, CDR2 SNEGSKA (reference sequence). The trim removed 5 bases at V and 0 bases at J, leaving 9 bases unmatched. The CDR3 nucleotides are TGCAGTGCTGACGAACAGGGGGGAGGCTCCTACGAGCAGTACTTC. Its translation is CSADEQGGGSYEQYF.

A few counts support this clonotype. J is TRBJ2-1 and V is TRBV6-6; D call uncertain. Germline V gives CDR1 MNHNY, CDR2 SVGAGI (reference sequence). Trimming removed 5 bases at V and 5 bases at J, with 7 bases between. The CDR3 is 12 amino acids. This CDR3 is CASSDGNNEQFF. The CDR3 nucleotides read TGTGCCAGCAGTGACGGTAACAATGAGCAGTTCTTC.